This paragraph covers one TCR beta chain sequence. Authors' analysis steps: How many nucleated cells were present was estimated from reference gene primer amplification. Assay: immunoSEQ multiplex PCR; the TCRdb copy retains only in-frame clones and omits some. V, J and clone size derive from that table, while D and trimming were established from the DNA sequence. The sample has 140,000 to 150,000 clones, around 82% seen once. This entry belongs to a study of blood T cell repertoires in COVID-19. Trimming left V 0 bases short and J 8 bases short, with 13 bases between. CDR1 and CDR2 (germline): GTSNPN, SVGIG (reference sequence). This CDR3 is built from 13 residues.

Sequenced: peripheral blood. The rearrangement links TRBV30 to TRBJ1-2, with D uncertain. This TCR derives from a woman aged 45-60 years with acute or convalescent COVID-19. The CDR3 DNA is TGTGCCTGGAGTGTAATGGATTACGGGGGCTACACCTTC. This gives the protein CAWSVMDYGGYTF. Complete variable domain (other parts from reference TRBV30 and TRBJ1-2): SQTIHQWPATLVQPVGSPLSLECTVEGTSNPNLYWYRQAAGRGLQLLFYSVGIGQISSEVPQNLSASRPQDRQFILSSKKLLLSDSGFYLCAWSVMDYGGYTFGSGTRLTVV.